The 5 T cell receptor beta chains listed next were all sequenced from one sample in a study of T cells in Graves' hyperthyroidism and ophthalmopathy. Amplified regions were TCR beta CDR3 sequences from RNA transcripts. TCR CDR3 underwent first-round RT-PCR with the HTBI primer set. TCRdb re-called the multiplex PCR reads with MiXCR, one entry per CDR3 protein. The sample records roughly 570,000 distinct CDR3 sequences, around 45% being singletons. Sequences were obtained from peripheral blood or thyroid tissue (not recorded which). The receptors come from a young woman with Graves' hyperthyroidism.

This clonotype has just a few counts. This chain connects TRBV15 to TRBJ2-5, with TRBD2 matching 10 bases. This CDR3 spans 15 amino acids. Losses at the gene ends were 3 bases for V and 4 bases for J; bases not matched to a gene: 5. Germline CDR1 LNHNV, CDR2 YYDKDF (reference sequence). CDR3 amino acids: CATSSVLAGVETQYF. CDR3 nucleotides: TGTGCCACCAGCAGCGTCCTAGCGGGAGTAGAGACCCAGTACTTC.

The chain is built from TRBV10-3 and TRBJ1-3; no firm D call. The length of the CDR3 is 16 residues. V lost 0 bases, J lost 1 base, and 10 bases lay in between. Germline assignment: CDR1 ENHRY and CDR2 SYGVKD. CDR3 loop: CAISESILWSGNTIYF. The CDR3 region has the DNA TGTGCCATCAGTGAGTCGATATTGTGGTCTGGAAACACCATATATTTT.

CDR3 DNA sequence: TGTGCCACCAGCAGTAGACAGGGGGCGGGAGAGGAAAAACTGTTTTTT. This codes for CATSSRQGAGEEKLFF. V and J are TRBV15 and TRBJ1-4, with 10 bases matching TRBD1. The CDR3 loop spans 16 amino acids. V was pared by 3 bases and J by 8 bases, with 9 bases of the junction left unmatched. The germline gives CDR1 LNHNV, CDR2 YYDKDF (reference sequence).

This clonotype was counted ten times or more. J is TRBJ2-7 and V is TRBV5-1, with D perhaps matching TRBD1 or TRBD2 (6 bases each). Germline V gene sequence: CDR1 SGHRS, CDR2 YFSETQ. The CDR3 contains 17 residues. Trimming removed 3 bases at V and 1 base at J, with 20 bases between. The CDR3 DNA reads TGCGCCAGCAGCTCCTTGGGGGGCGACGGGGCGTCCTACGAGCAGTACTTC. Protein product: CASSSLGGDGASYEQYF.

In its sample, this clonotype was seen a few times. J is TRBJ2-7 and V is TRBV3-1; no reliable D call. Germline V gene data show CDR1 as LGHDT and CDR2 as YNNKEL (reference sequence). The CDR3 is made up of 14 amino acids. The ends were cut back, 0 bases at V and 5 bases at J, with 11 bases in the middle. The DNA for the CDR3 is TGTGCCAGCAGCCAAGAATATAGACGCGACGAGCAGTACTTC. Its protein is CASSQEYRRDEQYF.